This T cell receptor beta chain is from a study of metastatic and nonmetastatic thyroid tumors. Not a single patient had been given any form of treatment at any point before undergoing thyroid surgery. This clone is a singleton in its sample. Other DNA sequences within the sample encode an identical CDR3. TCRdb called clones again from the PCR reads with MiXCR. Among several thousand clones listed, around 3% were seen once. This clonotype was sampled from a female donor with papillary thyroid cancer or a benign thyroid nodule (not recorded which). Some clones in this sample may be carry-over from other donors' samples. The sample consisted of tumor tissue.

The CDR3 DNA sequence: TGCAGTGCCAGGGATCCAGGGTCATATGGCTACACCTTC. Protein product: CSARDPGSYGYTF. The rearrangement uses TRBV20-1 and TRBJ1-2; D is perhaps TRBD1 (5 bases). Germline CDR1 reads DFQATT; CDR2 reads SNEGSKA (reference sequence). The CDR3 is 13 amino acids. The V end was cut by 6 bases, the J end by 5 bases, with 16 bases between.